This entry lists 4 T cell receptor beta chains sequenced from one sample in a study of tumor-infiltrating lymphocytes in primary liver carcinoma. RNA and DNA were co-extracted from about 19-30 mg of unsorted bulk tissue. Constant-region priming of approximately 0.55 ug total RNA yielded TCR beta cDNA. Investigators got TCR beta libraries out of three nested multiplex PCR rounds, done with slightly modified ARM-PCR. Investigators reported that the first two PCR rounds, at approximately 11 cycles each, used TRBV1-TRBV30 forward primers with a C-beta reverse primer. TCRdb reprocessed the multiplex PCR reads with MiXCR, giving one entry per CDR3 protein. This sample has 40,000 to 60,000 distinct CDR3 sequences; roughly 70% occur once, and the top ten carry roughly 29%. Sample: liver tumor tissue from sampling region 5. The subset denotes: tumor region T5, tumor centre. These receptors were taken from a middle-aged man with primary liver carcinoma and hepatitis B virus infection.

In regard to this clonotype: Without the conserved terminal phenylalanine or tryptophan, this CDR3 likely stems from a read error. The gene calls are TRBV5-4 and TRBJ2-5, with D perhaps matching TRBD2 (5 bases). CDR3 size: 16 residues. Looked up from germline, CDR1 is SGHNT and CDR2 is YYREEE (reference sequence). The V end lost 3 bases, the J end lost 5 bases, and 20 bases lay between the germline ends. This CDR3 reads CASSSGYKEGSETQYS. The DNA for the CDR3 is TGTGCCAGCAGCTCGGGATACAAGGAAGGCTCTGAGACCCAGTACTCT.

With regard to this clonotype: Germline and junction disagree at one end, which may indicate a read error. This chain links TRBV20-1 with TRBJ2-1, with TRBD2 matching over 11 bases. This CDR3 has 16 amino acids. Per the germline V gene, CDR1 is DFQATT and CDR2 is SNEGSKA (reference sequence). CDR3 in amino acids: CGASTSGRRTYNEQLF. Written as DNA, the CDR3 is TGCGGTGCTAGTACTAGCGGGAGACGAACCTACAATGAGCAGCTCTTC.

This clonotype was detected once. A read error may produce the germline difference seen at one junction end. The chain couples TRBV5-6 to TRBJ2-5; D perhaps matches TRBD2 (6 bases). Germline lookup yields CDR1 SGHDT and CDR2 YYEEEE. The CDR3 length is 14 residues. The CDR3 DNA follows: TGTGTCAGCAGCTTGTTCGGCGGGGAAGAGGCCCAGTACTTC. The encoded protein is CVSSLFGGEEAQYF. Looking up the rest from reference TRBV5-6 and TRBJ2-5 gives the full variable domain: DAGVTQSPTHLIKTRGQQVTLRCSPKSGHDTVSWYQQALGQGPQFIFQYYEEEERQRGNFPDRFSGHQFPNYSSELNVNALLLGDSALYLCVSSLFGGEEAQYFGPGTRLLVL.

As for this clonotype: The junction shows a germline mismatch at one end, possibly a read error. The genes are TRBV28 and TRBJ1-5; D remains unclear. CDR1 is MDHEN and CDR2 is SYDVKM in the germline V gene. The CDR3 has 12 residues. In nucleotides, the CDR3 is TGTGTCAGCCAACAGAGCAATAAGCCCCAGCATTTT. This codes for CVSQQSNKPQHF.